Below, 11 T cell receptor beta chains from the same sample are listed, as sequenced in a study of blood T cell repertoires in COVID-19. TCRdb's table, derived via immunoSEQ multiplex PCR, lists solely in-frame clones and lacks some. The sample has 95,000 to 150,000 clones, about 80% seen once. Sequenced material: peripheral blood. These receptors were obtained from a man in his sixties with active or convalescent COVID-19.

This sequence joins TRBV19 and TRBJ2-7; 7 bases match TRBD1. The V gene's germline CDR1 is LNHDA and CDR2 SQIVND (reference sequence). The V gene end was trimmed by 8 bases and the J gene end by 4 bases; junction bases not matched to a gene: 14. This CDR3 region has 15 residues. In DNA, the CDR3 is TGTGCCAGTCGTCAACAGGGGAGAAGGATTTACGAGCAGTACTTC. Translating it yields CASRQQGRRIYEQYF.

The chain's CDR3 is CSVDGGAGYNEQFF. The CDR3 nucleotides read TGCAGCGTTGATGGGGGCGCCGGGTACAATGAGCAGTTCTTC. The gene calls are TRBV29-1 and TRBJ2-1; TRBD1 might be the D (6 bases). The V end lost 3 bases, the J end lost 4 bases, and 13 bases lay between the germline ends. The CDR3 contains 14 residues. Germline CDR1 and CDR2: SQVTM and ANQGSEA.

V is TRBV2 and J is TRBJ2-4; D unresolved. Looked up from germline, CDR1 is SNHLY and CDR2 is FYNNEI. The CDR3 runs to 12 residues. Between the trimmed V and J ends, which lost 8 bases and 4 bases, there was a span of 9 bases. Here the CDR3 reads CASGQHKNIQYF. The CDR3, as DNA: TGTGCCAGCGGGCAGCATAAAAACATTCAGTACTTC.

CDR3 sequence reads: CASSMQQGAGTQYF. CDR3 nucleotide sequence: TGTGCCAGTAGTATGCAACAGGGGGCCGGGACCCAGTACTTC. The V and J genes are TRBV19 and TRBJ2-5; TRBD1 matches at 9 bases. This CDR3 is 14 amino acids long. Looked up from germline, CDR1 is LNHDA and CDR2 is SQIVND (reference sequence). V was clipped by 3 bases and J by 7 bases; unmatched bases: 6.

The J gene is TRBJ2-4, the V gene TRBV7-3, with TRBD1 matching 10 bases. The CDR3 consists of 15 residues. Germline assignment: CDR1 SGHTA and CDR2 FQGTGA. With 5 bases clipped from V and 7 bases from J, the junction kept 8 bases outside the gene matches. CDR3 amino acids: CASSPGQGVLNIQYF. DNA of the CDR3: TGTGCCAGCAGCCCAGGACAGGGGGTTTTGAACATTCAGTACTTC.

The rearrangement uses TRBV3-1 (or the pseudogene TRBV3-2) and TRBJ2-5, with D uncertain. The CDR3 spans 15 residues. Germline CDR1 reads LGHDT; CDR2 reads YNNKEL (reference sequence). The V and J ends lost 5 bases and 0 bases respectively, with 13 bases between them. The CDR3 coding sequence is TGTGCCAGCAGCTCTGGCGTCGGGTACCAAGAGACCCAGTACTTC. Protein sequence: CASSSGVGYQETQYF.

The chain uses TRBV14 and TRBJ2-5, with 7 bases aligning to TRBD2. Trimming at V came to 3 bases and at J to 1 base, leaving 5 bases not matched to a gene. Germline V gives CDR1 SGHDN, CDR2 FVKESK. This CDR3 contains 15 residues. The CDR3 nucleotides are TGTGCCAGCAGCCACGTCGGGAGGACCCAAGAGACCCAGTACTTC. This codes for CASSHVGRTQETQYF.

V usage is TRBV6-2 or TRBV6-3 and J usage is TRBJ2-6; D perhaps matches TRBD1 (5 bases). Trimming removed 5 bases at V and 1 base at J, with 15 bases between. CDR3 length: 17 amino acids. Germline lookup yields CDR1 MNHEY and CDR2 SVGEGT. As DNA, the CDR3 is TGTGCCAGCAGTCCCAGGGCTTTAAGGTCTGGGGCCAACGTCCTGACTTTC. Encoded protein: CASSPRALRSGANVLTF.

The gene calls are TRBV5-1 and TRBJ2-2; 7 bases fit TRBD1. The CDR3 contains 14 residues. Per the germline V gene, CDR1 is SGHRS and CDR2 is YFSETQ. V dropped 9 bases and J dropped 5; count of bases not matched to a gene: 10. The CDR3 reads CATIGQERTGELFF. The CDR3, as DNA: TGCGCCACCATCGGACAGGAGAGGACCGGGGAGCTGTTTTTT.

The rearrangement uses TRBV24-1 and TRBJ1-2; no definite D call. This CDR3 comprises 12 residues. Germline CDR1 KGHDR, CDR2 SFDVKD. V shed 6 bases and J shed 3 bases, with 7 bases lying between them. This CDR3 reads CATSIGDYGYTF. Here the CDR3 DNA reads TGTGCCACCAGTATCGGGGACTATGGCTACACCTTC.

V usage is TRBV5-1 and J usage is TRBJ2-3, with TRBD2 identical over 11 bases. The V gene's germline CDR1 is SGHRS and CDR2 YFSETQ. The CDR3 extends over 14 amino acids. V lost 0 bases and J lost 7; bases outside the gene matches: 1. CDR3 DNA sequence: TGCGCCAGCAGCTTGGGGACTAGCGGGTATACGCAGTATTTT. Its translation: CASSLGTSGYTQYF.